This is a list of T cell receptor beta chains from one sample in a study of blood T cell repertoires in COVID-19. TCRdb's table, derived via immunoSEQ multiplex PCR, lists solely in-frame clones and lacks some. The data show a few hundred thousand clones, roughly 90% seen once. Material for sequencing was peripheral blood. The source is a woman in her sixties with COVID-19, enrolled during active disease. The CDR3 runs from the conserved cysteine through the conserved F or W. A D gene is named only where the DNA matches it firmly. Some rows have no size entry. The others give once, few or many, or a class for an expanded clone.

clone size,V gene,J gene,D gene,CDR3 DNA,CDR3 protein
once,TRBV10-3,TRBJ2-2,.,TGTGCCATCTTGATTCGGCAGGGAATCGGGGAGCTGTTTTTT,CAILIRQGIGELFF
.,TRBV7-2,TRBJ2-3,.,TGTGCCAGCAGCCCAACTCTGAGCGGCACAGATACGCAGTATTTT,CASSPTLSGTDTQYF
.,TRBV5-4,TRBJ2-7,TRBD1,TGTGCCAGCATCCAAATGGGGACAGGGGCCTACGAGCAGTACTTC,CASIQMGTGAYEQYF
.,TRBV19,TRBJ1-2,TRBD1,TGTGCCAGTAGCCATCGGGGCCGCGGGACAGGAACCCTACTCTATGGCTACACCTTC,CASSHRGRGTGTLLYGYTF
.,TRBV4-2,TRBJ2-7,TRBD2,TGTGCCAGCAGCCGGCTAGCGGGGGCCGATTACGAGCAGTACTTC,CASSRLAGADYEQYF
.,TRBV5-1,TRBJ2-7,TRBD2,TGCGCCAGCAGCTTGGCTCTAGCGGGGGGAACCTACGAGCAGTACTTC,CASSLALAGGTYEQYF
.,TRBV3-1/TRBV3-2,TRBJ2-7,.,TGTGCCAGCAGCCAAGTCGGACAGAGCTCCTACGAGCAGTACTTC,CASSQVGQSSYEQYF
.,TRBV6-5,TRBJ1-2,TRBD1,TGTGCCAGCAGCCGTCAAGGGGGCGACGTGCATGGCTACACCTTC,CASSRQGGDVHGYTF
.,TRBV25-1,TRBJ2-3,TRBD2,TGTGCCTCCCTAGCGGGGGGGCGTGATACGCAGTATTTT,CASLAGGRDTQYF
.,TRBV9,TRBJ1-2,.,TGTGCCAGCAGCGTCGCAGGGGACTATGGCTACACCTTC,CASSVAGDYGYTF
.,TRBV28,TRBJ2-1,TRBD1,TGTGCCAGCCGTGACAGGGGGTCTGGGAATGAGCAGTTCTTC,CASRDRGSGNEQFF
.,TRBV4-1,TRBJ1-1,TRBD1,TGCGCCAGCAGCCAATACAGGGGGTGGGGGGAAGCTTTCTTT,CASSQYRGWGEAFF
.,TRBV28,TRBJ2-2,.,TGTGCCAGCAGTTTATGGGGTCAGGGGCGGTTTGGCACCGGGGAGCTGTTTTTT,CASSLWGQGRFGTGELFF
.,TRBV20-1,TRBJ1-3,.,TGCAGTGGGGGCGCAGACAACACCATATATTTT,CSGGADNTIYF
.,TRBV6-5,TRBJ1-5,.,TGTGCCACCCGACAGCTAGATCAGCCCCAGCATTTT,CATRQLDQPQHF
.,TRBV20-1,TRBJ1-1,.,TGCAGTGTACAATTGAACACTGAAGCTTTCTTT,CSVQLNTEAFF
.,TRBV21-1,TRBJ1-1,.,TGTGCCAGCAGCAAATGGGGGGGGGTATCGCCGACTGAAGCTTTCTTT,CASSKWGGVSPTEAFF
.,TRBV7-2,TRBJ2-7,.,TGTGCCAGCAGCGCGGGACTCCCCAACGAGCAGTACTTC,CASSAGLPNEQYF
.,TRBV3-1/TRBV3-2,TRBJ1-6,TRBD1,TGTGCCAGCAGCCAAGAGGGGACAGCGAGCTCCTATAATTCACCCCTCCACTTT,CASSQEGTASSYNSPLHF
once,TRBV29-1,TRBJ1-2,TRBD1,TGCAGCGTTGAAAAGGGGTCAGGGGGCATGAGTGGCTACACCTTC,CSVEKGSGGMSGYTF
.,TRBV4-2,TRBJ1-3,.,TGTGCCAGCAGCCAAGAAGGAGGGAGCTCTGGAAACACCATATATTTT,CASSQEGGSSGNTIYF
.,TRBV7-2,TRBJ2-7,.,TGTGCCAGCAGCTTACAGGGCCGTACCTACGAGCAGTACTTC,CASSLQGRTYEQYF
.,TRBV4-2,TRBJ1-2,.,TGTGCCAGCAGCCAAGAGGGCCCAGTGATTTATGGCTACACCTTC,CASSQEGPVIYGYTF
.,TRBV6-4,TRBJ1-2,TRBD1,TGTGCCAGCAAACCGACAGGGTCTGTTGGCTACACCTTC,CASKPTGSVGYTF
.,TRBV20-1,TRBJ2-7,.,TGCAGTGCTAGTGTCCAGGGGTACGAGCAGTACTTC,CSASVQGYEQYF
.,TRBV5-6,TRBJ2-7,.,TGTGCCAGCAGCCCGGGGGTGGGGTTCGGGCAGTACTTC,CASSPGVGFGQYF
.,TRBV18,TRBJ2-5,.,TGTGCCAGCTCACTAACTAGACAGGTCCAAGAGACCCAGTACTTC,CASSLTRQVQETQYF
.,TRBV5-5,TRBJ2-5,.,TGTGCCAGCAGCCGGGGAGGATTAGCGGAGACCCAGTACTTC,CASSRGGLAETQYF
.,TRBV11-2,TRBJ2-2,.,TGTGCCACCAGGCGGGGGCAGGGAAGCACCGGGGAGCTGTTTTTT,CATRRGQGSTGELFF
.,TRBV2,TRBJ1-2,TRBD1,TGTGCCAGCAGTGACGCCGGGACAGGGTTTGGCTACACCTTC,CASSDAGTGFGYTF
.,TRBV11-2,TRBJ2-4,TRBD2,TGTGCCAGCAGCTTACTAGCGGTAGCCAAAAACATTCAGTACTTC,CASSLLAVAKNIQYF
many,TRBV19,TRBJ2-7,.,TGTGCCAGTAGAAGTGGGGGCTTCCCCTCGTACGAGCAGTACTTC,CASRSGGFPSYEQYF
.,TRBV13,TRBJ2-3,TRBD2,TGTGCCAGCAGCTTTAACGGGTGGGGGGGGACAGATACGCAGTATTTT,CASSFNGWGGTDTQYF
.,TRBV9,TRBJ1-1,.,TGTGCCAGCAGCGTAGATTGGAGGGACGAAGCTTTCTTT,CASSVDWRDEAFF
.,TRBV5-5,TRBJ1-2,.,TGTGCCAGCACCCCCTACCCTCGGGGTGACGGGGGCTACACCTTC,CASTPYPRGDGGYTF
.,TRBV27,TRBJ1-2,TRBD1,TGTGCCAGCAGCCGAGACAGGGCGTTTATCGGCTACACCTTC,CASSRDRAFIGYTF
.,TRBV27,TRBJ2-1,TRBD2,TGTGCCAGCAGTGGAGCGGGGGCCCACAATGAGCAGTTCTTC,CASSGAGAHNEQFF
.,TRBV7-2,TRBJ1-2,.,TGTGCCAGCAGCCCCCCAGGCAACGGGGGAGGCTACACCTTC,CASSPPGNGGGYTF
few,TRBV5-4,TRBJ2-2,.,TGTGCCAGCAGCTTGGACGGGGCCGGGGAGCTGTTTTTT,CASSLDGAGELFF
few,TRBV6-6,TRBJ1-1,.,TGTGCCAGCAGTAAACAGGAGAACACTGAAGCTTTCTTT,CASSKQENTEAFF
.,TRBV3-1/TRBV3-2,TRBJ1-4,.,TGTGCCAGCAGCCCCGGGTGGGGGGGAGAAAAACTGTTTTTT,CASSPGWGGEKLFF
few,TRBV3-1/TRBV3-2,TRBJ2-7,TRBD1,TGTGCCAGCAGCCCCCAGACAGGGGGCGAAAACGAGCAGTACTTC,CASSPQTGGENEQYF
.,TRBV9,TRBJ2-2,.,TGTGCCAGCGGGGTCAGGGCCGGGGAGCTGTTTTTT,CASGVRAGELFF
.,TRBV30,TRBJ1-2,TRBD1,TGTGCCTGCATTAACCCAGGGGGCAATGGCTACACCTTC,CACINPGGNGYTF
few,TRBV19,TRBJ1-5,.,TGTGCCAGTAGGGGCAGGGCCTTAGGCAATCAGCCCCAGCATTTT,CASRGRALGNQPQHF
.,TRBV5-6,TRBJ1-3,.,TGTGCCAGCAGCTTGGGTTGGGACTATGGAAACACCATATATTTT,CASSLGWDYGNTIYF
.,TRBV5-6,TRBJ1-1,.,TGTGCCAGCAGCTTGGCAGGGTGGAACACTGAAGCTTTCTTT,CASSLAGWNTEAFF
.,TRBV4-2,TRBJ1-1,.,TGTGCCAGCAGCCAAGAGGGGCGGGGAATGAACACTGAAGCTTTCTTT,CASSQEGRGMNTEAFF
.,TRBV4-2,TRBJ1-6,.,TGTGCCAGCAGTCAAGAGGTTTCCCCGAGCTGGTCACCCCTCCACTTT,CASSQEVSPSWSPLHF
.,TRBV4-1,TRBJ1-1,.,TGCGCCAGCAGCCAATTGGGGAGGGGAGGGACTGAAGCTTTCTTT,CASSQLGRGGTEAFF
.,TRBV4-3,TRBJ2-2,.,TGCGCCAGCTCTCGAGGAGCCACGAACACCGGGGAGCTGTTTTTT,CASSRGATNTGELFF
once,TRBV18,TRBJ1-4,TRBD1,TGTGCCAGCTCCGGGACAGCAACTAATGAAAAACTGTTTTTT,CASSGTATNEKLFF
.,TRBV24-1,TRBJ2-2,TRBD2,TGTGCCACCAGTGATTTTATCCCACTAGCGGGGACCGGGGAGCTGTTTTTT,CATSDFIPLAGTGELFF
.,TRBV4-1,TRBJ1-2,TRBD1,TGCGCCAGCAGCCAAGCCGAGGGACAGTTCTATGGCTACACCTTC,CASSQAEGQFYGYTF
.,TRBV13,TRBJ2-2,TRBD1,TGTGCCAGCAGTCAGGGGGCGGGCACCGGGGAGCTGTTTTTT,CASSQGAGTGELFF
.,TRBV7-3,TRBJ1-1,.,TGTGCCAGCAGCTTAATTTGGGGGACACACACTGAAGCTTTCTTT,CASSLIWGTHTEAFF